The rows below give T cell receptor beta chains drawn from one sample of a study of control samples from healthy donors and cancer patients. The method was immunoSEQ multiplex PCR; TCRdb's version includes in-frame clones alone and lacks a portion of them. The profile shows 71,000 or so clones, 85% to 90% of them singletons. The sample consisted of PBMCs. Source of these receptors: a man between 60 and 70 years old with lung cancer. Each CDR3 is given with its conserved first and last residue. D genes are given only for firm matches. Only part of the rows carry a size: once, few, many, or a class if the clone is expanded.

J gene: TRBJ2-2
V gene: TRBV7-3
D gene: .
clone size: .
CDR3 DNA: TGTGCCAGCAGCTTAAGTTCCTGGGGGAACACCGGGGAGCTGTTTTTT
CDR3 protein: CASSLSSWGNTGELFF

J gene: TRBJ1-1
V gene: TRBV7-6
D gene: TRBD1
clone size: .
CDR3 DNA: TGTGCCAGCAGCTCGGACAGGACGAACACTGAAGCTTTCTTT
CDR3 protein: CASSSDRTNTEAFF

J gene: TRBJ2-1
V gene: TRBV30
D gene: TRBD2
clone size: few
CDR3 DNA: TGTGCCTGGGAGGGGACCCGGGGGGATGAGCAGTTCTTC
CDR3 protein: CAWEGTRGDEQFF

J gene: TRBJ1-2
V gene: TRBV27
D gene: .
clone size: .
CDR3 DNA: TGTGCCAGCGGTACTCTGAGGCGAGGTGATGGCTACACCTTC
CDR3 protein: CASGTLRRGDGYTF

J gene: TRBJ1-2
V gene: TRBV19
D gene: TRBD1
clone size: .
CDR3 DNA: TGTGCCAGTAGTATCCCGAGGGACAGGCGTAACTATGGCTACACCTTC
CDR3 protein: CASSIPRDRRNYGYTF

J gene: TRBJ1-2
V gene: TRBV7-9
D gene: .
clone size: .
CDR3 DNA: TGTGCCAGCAGCTCACTGACAGTCTATGGCTACACCTTC
CDR3 protein: CASSSLTVYGYTF

J gene: TRBJ2-5
V gene: TRBV6-2/TRBV6-3
D gene: TRBD2
clone size: .
CDR3 DNA: TGTGCCAGCAGCGGGAGGGGGGCCGGGGAGACCCAGTACTTC
CDR3 protein: CASSGRGAGETQYF

J gene: TRBJ2-2
V gene: TRBV7-9
D gene: .
clone size: .
CDR3 DNA: TGTGCCAGCAGCTTAATGAGTAACACCGGGGAGCTGTTTTTT
CDR3 protein: CASSLMSNTGELFF

J gene: TRBJ2-3
V gene: TRBV7-2
D gene: .
clone size: .
CDR3 DNA: TGTGCCAGCAGCTTTCGAAGCCAGAGCCGCACAGATACGCAGTATTTT
CDR3 protein: CASSFRSQSRTDTQYF

J gene: TRBJ2-4
V gene: TRBV10-1
D gene: TRBD1
clone size: .
CDR3 DNA: TGCGCCAGCAGTGAAGACGGGACAGGGGGTAGCGGCATTCAGTACTTC
CDR3 protein: CASSEDGTGGSGIQYF

J gene: TRBJ1-5
V gene: TRBV27
D gene: .
clone size: .
CDR3 DNA: TGTGCCAGCAGTTTGACTCGGAGCCAGGGGCCCCAGCATTTT
CDR3 protein: CASSLTRSQGPQHF

J gene: TRBJ1-3
V gene: TRBV9
D gene: .
clone size: .
CDR3 DNA: TGTGCCAGCAGCGTAGGCCACAGCGGAAACACCATATATTTT
CDR3 protein: CASSVGHSGNTIYF

J gene: TRBJ1-1
V gene: TRBV20-1
D gene: .
clone size: .
CDR3 DNA: TGCAGTGGAACAGGCGACACTGAAGCTTTCTTT
CDR3 protein: CSGTGDTEAFF

J gene: TRBJ1-5
V gene: TRBV2
D gene: TRBD1
clone size: .
CDR3 DNA: TGTGCCAGCAGTTTCGACAGGGTTGATCAGCCCCAGCATTTT
CDR3 protein: CASSFDRVDQPQHF

J gene: TRBJ2-7
V gene: TRBV27
D gene: TRBD2
clone size: .
CDR3 DNA: TGTGCCAGCAGCCCTAGCGGGGGTTACTACGAGCAGTACTTC
CDR3 protein: CASSPSGGYYEQYF

J gene: TRBJ2-7
V gene: TRBV3-1/TRBV3-2
D gene: TRBD1
clone size: .
CDR3 DNA: TGTGCCAGCAGCTCTCAATCACAGGGGCTCGAGCAGTACTTC
CDR3 protein: CASSSQSQGLEQYF

J gene: TRBJ1-2
V gene: TRBV6-4
D gene: .
clone size: .
CDR3 DNA: TGTGCCAGCAGTGGAAATGGCTATGGCTACACCTTC
CDR3 protein: CASSGNGYGYTF

J gene: TRBJ1-5
V gene: TRBV9
D gene: TRBD1
clone size: .
CDR3 DNA: TGTGCCAGCAGCTCGTCAGGGGGCCCTCAGCCCCAGCATTTT
CDR3 protein: CASSSSGGPQPQHF

J gene: TRBJ1-4
V gene: TRBV7-9
D gene: TRBD1
clone size: .
CDR3 DNA: TGTGCCAGCAGCTTAGGACCGGGACAGCGTGAAGAACTGTTTTTT
CDR3 protein: CASSLGPGQREELFF

J gene: TRBJ1-5
V gene: TRBV6-2/TRBV6-3
D gene: TRBD1
clone size: .
CDR3 DNA: TGTGCCAGCAGTTATAGGGACAGGCTTTATAGCAATCAGCCCCAGCATTTT
CDR3 protein: CASSYRDRLYSNQPQHF

J gene: TRBJ2-7
V gene: TRBV10-3
D gene: TRBD2
clone size: .
CDR3 DNA: TGTGCCATCAGTGAGGGAGGACTAGCGGGGGGCCACTCCTACGAGCAGTACTTC
CDR3 protein: CAISEGGLAGGHSYEQYF

J gene: TRBJ2-5
V gene: TRBV15
D gene: .
clone size: .
CDR3 DNA: TGTGCCACCAGCATACCGAACCAAGAGACCCAGTACTTC
CDR3 protein: CATSIPNQETQYF

J gene: TRBJ1-1
V gene: TRBV24-1
D gene: .
clone size: .
CDR3 DNA: TGTGCCACCAGTGATCCCTCTTTGGGGAACACTGAAGCTTTCTTT
CDR3 protein: CATSDPSLGNTEAFF

J gene: TRBJ1-4
V gene: TRBV9
D gene: .
clone size: .
CDR3 DNA: TGTGCCAGCAGCGTAAATGAGGGTTCGACTAATGAAAAACTGTTTTTT
CDR3 protein: CASSVNEGSTNEKLFF

J gene: TRBJ1-5
V gene: TRBV7-9
D gene: .
clone size: .
CDR3 DNA: TGTGCCAGCAGCACCGGGACGGGTAGCAATCAGCCCCAGCATTTT
CDR3 protein: CASSTGTGSNQPQHF

J gene: TRBJ1-1
V gene: TRBV18
D gene: .
clone size: .
CDR3 DNA: TGTGCCAGCTCACCACCAGCCCGGGGCGCGGGTAACACTGAAGCTTTCTTT
CDR3 protein: CASSPPARGAGNTEAFF

J gene: TRBJ2-7
V gene: TRBV5-5
D gene: TRBD1
clone size: .
CDR3 DNA: TGTGCCAGCAGCCCATGGGACAGCTACGAGCAGTACTTC
CDR3 protein: CASSPWDSYEQYF

J gene: TRBJ1-6
V gene: TRBV2
D gene: .
clone size: .
CDR3 DNA: TGTGCCAGCACGGAATCGGTCTATTCACCCCTCCACTTT
CDR3 protein: CASTESVYSPLHF

J gene: TRBJ2-5
V gene: TRBV5-5
D gene: TRBD1
clone size: .
CDR3 DNA: TGTGCCAGCAGCGCGGACAGGGGAGAGACCCAGTACTTC
CDR3 protein: CASSADRGETQYF

J gene: TRBJ2-3
V gene: TRBV7-3
D gene: .
clone size: few
CDR3 DNA: TGTGCCAGCAGCCAGTACAATAACGCCGATACGCAGTATTTT
CDR3 protein: CASSQYNNADTQYF

J gene: TRBJ1-1
V gene: TRBV7-2
D gene: .
clone size: .
CDR3 DNA: TGTGCCAGCAGCTTGGTGAACACTGAAGCTTTCTTT
CDR3 protein: CASSLVNTEAFF

J gene: TRBJ1-1
V gene: TRBV7-3
D gene: TRBD1
clone size: .
CDR3 DNA: TGTGCCAGCAGCTTAAGGGGGACAGGGAAAGGCACTGAAGCTTTCTTT
CDR3 protein: CASSLRGTGKGTEAFF

J gene: TRBJ1-6
V gene: TRBV30
D gene: TRBD1
clone size: .
CDR3 DNA: TGTGCCTGGTACCCAAAAGACAGGGATAATTCACCCCTCCACTTT
CDR3 protein: CAWYPKDRDNSPLHF

J gene: TRBJ1-2
V gene: TRBV4-2
D gene: .
clone size: .
CDR3 DNA: TGTGCCAGCAGCCAAGACAGGGCAGTCGGGGACTATGGCTACACCTTC
CDR3 protein: CASSQDRAVGDYGYTF

J gene: TRBJ2-5
V gene: TRBV18
D gene: TRBD1
clone size: .
CDR3 DNA: TGTGCCAGCTCACCGGACAGGGAGGATGAGACCCAGTACTTC
CDR3 protein: CASSPDREDETQYF

J gene: TRBJ2-7
V gene: TRBV5-4
D gene: TRBD2
clone size: .
CDR3 DNA: TGTGCCAGCAGAGAGCTAGCGGGCCCCTACGAGCAGTACTTC
CDR3 protein: CASRELAGPYEQYF

J gene: TRBJ2-6
V gene: TRBV4-1
D gene: .
clone size: .
CDR3 DNA: TGCGCCAGCAGCCCAGGGGAGAGCTCTGGGGCCAACGTCCTGACTTTC
CDR3 protein: CASSPGESSGANVLTF

J gene: TRBJ1-5
V gene: TRBV18
D gene: .
clone size: .
CDR3 DNA: TGTGCCAGCTCACTCCAGAGGGAAAGCAATCAGCCCCAGCATTTT
CDR3 protein: CASSLQRESNQPQHF